The 24 T cell receptor beta chains below come from one sample, sequenced in a study of T cells in women clearing cervical HPV infection. Profiled with immunoSEQ multiplex PCR; TCRdb holds only in-frame clones, not every one. There are some 30,000 clones in the sample, with 4.2% held by the top ten. Input material: blood buffy coat. These receptors came from a woman between 18 and 70 years old with a cervical HPV16 infection that either progressed to CIN3+ or cleared (not recorded which).

Concerning this clone: The read falls 3 residues short of the CDR3 end, and the missing part is taken from the germline J gene. V is TRBV6-2 or TRBV6-3 and J is TRBJ1-1; tentative D call: TRBD1 (5 bases). CDR1 and CDR2 from the germline V gene are MNHEY and SVGEGT. The CDR3 has 11 amino acids. The CDR3: CASKVAGEAFF. CDR3 bases read: TGTGCCAGCAAGGTTGCAGGGGAA.

A note on this clone: The read terminates 3 residues before the CDR3 end, so the remaining end is supplied by the germline J gene. The chain combines TRBV30 with TRBJ1-3; D may be TRBD1 (6 bases). The CDR3 is 19 residues long. Trimming took off 3 bases at V and 0 bases at J, with 24 bases between the two ends. From germline, CDR1 is GTSNPN and CDR2 SVGIG (reference sequence). CDR3 sequence reads: CAWSVRSSGTRNSGNTIYF. The covered CDR3 bases are TGTGCCTGGAGCGTAAGATCCTCCGGGACACGAAACTCTGGAAACACC.

CDR3 amino acids: CSARPLGNRGFSGNTIYF. The part of the CDR3 DNA that was read is TGCAGTGCTAGGCCCTTAGGAAACAGGGGATTCTCTGGAAACACC. The chain recombines TRBV20-1 with TRBJ1-3; 7 nucleotides match TRBD1. The sequence runs out 3 residues before the end of the CDR3; the remainder is reconstructed from the germline J gene. The CDR3 has 18 residues. The germline V gene encodes CDR1 DFQATT and CDR2 SNEGSKA (reference sequence). The trim removed 3 bases at V and 0 bases at J, leaving 14 bases unmatched.

Turning to this clone: The sequenced fragment ends 3 residues before the CDR3 boundary, so the rest is inferred from the germline J gene. The chain has TRBV5-4 and TRBJ1-6, with D tentatively TRBD1 (5 bases). The CDR3 is 14 amino acids. The germline V and J ends were trimmed by 4 bases and 8 bases, with 13 bases remaining between them. The germline CDR1 and CDR2 sequences are SGHNT and YYREEE (reference sequence). CDR3 DNA (partial): TGTGCCAGCAGCCTTGACAGTAACTATTCACCC. Amino acids: CASSLDSNYSP. The CDR3 reads in full as CASSLDSNYSPLHF.

In regard to this clone: The read terminates 3 residues before the CDR3 end, so the remaining end is supplied by the germline J gene. The V gene is TRBV7-8, the J gene TRBJ2-1, with D possibly TRBD2 on 6 matching bases. Germline values: CDR1 SGHVS, CDR2 FQNEAQ. Trimming removed 5 bases at V and 5 bases at J, with 13 bases between. This CDR3 region has 14 residues. The covered CDR3 bases are TGTGCCAGCAGCGCCGGACTAACCAACAATGAG. Its protein product is CASSAGLTNNE. The whole CDR3 region reads CASSAGLTNNEQFF.

As to this clone: The read stops 3 residues short of the end of the CDR3; the missing end is completed from the germline J gene. The chain links TRBV2 to TRBJ2-2, with 9 bases fitting TRBD1. V shed 5 bases and J 8 bases; nucleotides not matched to a gene: 9. The V gene's germline CDR1 is SNHLY and CDR2 FYNNEI. This CDR3 has 15 amino acids. Here the CDR3 reads CASSRPTGGFGELFF. The sequenced part of the CDR3 DNA is TGTGCCAGCAGTCGTCCGACAGGGGGGTTTGGGGAG.

The CDR3 DNA, read in part, is TGCGCCAGCACCAGGGCCCCCCCTGAAGAGACC. The encoded protein is CASTRAPPEET. In full, the CDR3 reads CASTRAPPEETQYF. The chain links TRBV5-1 to TRBJ2-5, with D possibly TRBD1 on 5 matching bases. The read halts 3 residues ahead of the CDR3 end, with the missing end drawn from the germline J gene. The V gene's germline CDR1 is SGHRS and CDR2 YFSETQ. The CDR3 extends over 14 amino acids. V was trimmed by 6 bases and J by 3 bases, leaving 15 bases between them.

For this clone: The read ends 3 residues before the CDR3 terminus; that terminus is restored from the germline J gene. The V and J genes are TRBV7-6 and TRBJ2-7; 7 positions match TRBD1. Germline CDR1 and CDR2: SGHVS and FNYEAQ. The CDR3 runs 15 residues. V shed 4 bases, J shed 2 bases, and the junction held 8 bases outside the gene matches. The DNA read from the CDR3 is TGTGCCAGCAGCTCAGAAGCCGGGACAGCCTACGAG. Protein: CASSSEAGTAYE. The whole CDR3 protein is CASSSEAGTAYEQYF.

A remark on this clone: The read terminates 3 residues before the CDR3 end, so the remaining end is supplied by the germline J gene. J is TRBJ2-7 and V is TRBV7-9; 7 nucleotides match TRBD1. The length of the CDR3 is 15 residues. Trimming removed 5 bases from V and 3 bases from J; junction bases left unmatched: 10. Per germline, CDR1 SEHNR and CDR2 FQNEAQ (reference sequence). The part of the CDR3 DNA that was read is TGTGCCAGCAGCCAATTTTCCGGGACAGACTACGAG. It encodes CASSQFSGTDYE. The entire CDR3 sequence reads CASSQFSGTDYEQYF.

With regard to this clone: The read comes to an end 3 residues before the CDR3 does, leaving the germline J gene to fill in the end. This chain links TRBV20-1 with TRBJ2-1, with no clear D. CDR3 length: 16 amino acids. CDR1 and CDR2 (germline): DFQATT, SNEGSKA (reference sequence). Trimming pared 2 bases from V and 3 bases from J, leaving 17 bases between. The CDR3 loop is CSARPHGIAVYNEQFF. CDR3 DNA, as far as it was read: TGCAGTGCTAGACCTCATGGAATAGCCGTCTACAATGAG.

Notes on this clone: The CDR3 goes on 3 residues after the read ends, and that part is filled in from the germline J gene. V and J are TRBV7-2 and TRBJ1-4, with 8 bases lining up with TRBD1. The CDR3 is made up of 13 amino acids. The junction had 3 bases not matched to a gene; V was cut back by 5 bases and J by 7 bases. The germline gives CDR1 SGHTA, CDR2 FQGNSA. CDR3: CASSPGTGEKLFF. Partial CDR3 DNA: TGTGCCAGCAGCCCCGGGACAGGTGAAAAA.

Comment on this clone: The read falls 3 residues short of the CDR3 end, and the missing part is taken from the germline J gene. J is TRBJ1-6 and V is TRBV19; D not certain. V was trimmed by 3 bases and J by 7 bases, leaving 13 bases between them. This CDR3 is built from 15 residues. Germline V gene lookup returns CDR1 LNHDA and CDR2 SQIVND (reference sequence). The CDR3 loop is CASSIKAVPNSPLHF. The sequenced CDR3 bases are TGTGCCAGTAGTATTAAGGCAGTTCCCAATTCACCC.

For this clone: The read ends 3 residues before the CDR3 terminus; that terminus is restored from the germline J gene. V usage is TRBV29-1 and J usage is TRBJ2-3, with D perhaps being TRBD1 or TRBD2 (6 bases each). The CDR3 is 14 residues long. V gave up 1 base and J gave up 3 bases, with 11 bases separating them. Germline V gene lookup returns CDR1 SQVTM and CDR2 ANQGSEA. The CDR3 spells CSVEVRGGTDTQYF. Incomplete CDR3 DNA: TGCAGCGTTGAAGTCAGGGGAGGAACAGATACG.

Points on this clone: From the germline J gene comes the end of the CDR3, since the read stops 3 residues before it. This rearrangement joins TRBV19 to TRBJ1-6; D uncertain. Germline CDR1 and CDR2: LNHDA and SQIVND (reference sequence). The germline V and J ends were trimmed by 5 bases and 8 bases, with 16 bases remaining between them. The CDR3 contains 15 residues. The CDR3 spells CASSRGRSLHSPLHF. The part of the CDR3 DNA that was read is TGTGCCAGTAGTCGGGGTCGATCATTGCATTCACCC. The whole variable domain, remainder taken from reference TRBV19 and TRBJ1-6, is DGGITQSPKYLFRKEGQNVTLSCEQNLNHDAMYWYRQDPGQGLRLIYYSQIVNDFQKGDIAEGYSVSREKKESFPLTVTSAQKNPTAFYLCASSRGRSLHSPLHFGNGTRLTVT.

As for this clone: The read stops 3 residues short of the end of the CDR3; the missing end is completed from the germline J gene. J is TRBJ2-2 and V is TRBV6-1; D may be TRBD1 (5 bases). Trimming took off 2 bases at V and 4 bases at J, with 11 bases between the two ends. CDR3 size: 15 residues. Looked up from germline, CDR1 is MNHNS and CDR2 is SASEGT. The DNA read from the CDR3 is TGTGCCAGCAGTGAACTCCAGGGCCCCACCGGGGAG. Residues: CASSELQGPTGE. The CDR3 in its entirety is CASSELQGPTGELFF.

A word on this clone: Read sequence stops 3 residues before the CDR3 end, and the germline J gene provides the missing end. The gene calls are TRBV5-1 and TRBJ2-7; TRBD1 aligns across 10 bases. Unmatched junction bases numbered 4, after V lost 4 bases and J lost 0 bases. Germline CDR1 is SGHRS and CDR2 is YFSETQ. The CDR3 extends over 15 amino acids. The CDR3 sequence is CASSPGQGNSYEQYF. Partial CDR3 DNA: TGCGCCAGCAGCCCGGGACAGGGGAACTCCTACGAG. The whole variable domain, filled in from reference TRBV5-1 and TRBJ2-7, reads KAGVTQTPRYLIKTRGQQVTLSCSPISGHRSVSWYQQTPGQGLQFLFEYFSETQRNKGNFPGRFSGRQFSNSRSEMNVSTLELGDSALYLCASSPGQGNSYEQYFGPGTRLTVT.

Of note for this clone: With the read ending 3 residues before the CDR3 end, the germline J gene is used to fill in that end. V is TRBV5-6 and J is TRBJ2-3; 10 positions match TRBD2. This CDR3 contains 14 residues. With 3 bases clipped from V and 6 bases from J, the junction kept 4 bases outside the gene matches. CDR1 is SGHDT, CDR2 YYEEEE, per germline. The part of the CDR3 DNA that was read is TGTGCCAGCAGCTCCCTAGCGGGAGAGGATACG. This encodes CASSSLAGEDT. The complete CDR3 sequence is CASSSLAGEDTQYF.

Remarks on this clone: The read comes to an end 3 residues before the CDR3 does, leaving the germline J gene to fill in the end. The chain links TRBV20-1 to TRBJ1-1, with 7 bases fitting TRBD1. Germline V gene lookup returns CDR1 DFQATT and CDR2 SNEGSKA (reference sequence). Germline trimming cut 3 bases from V and 7 bases from J; bases unmatched to any gene: 8. The CDR3 consists of 13 residues. CDR3: CSARPLRGREAFF. The CDR3 DNA, read in part, is TGCAGTGCTAGGCCCCTTAGGGGGCGTGAA.

As to this clone: The read stops 3 residues short of the end of the CDR3; the missing end is completed from the germline J gene. The chain recombines TRBV19 with TRBJ2-2, with 8 bases matching TRBD1. Germline V gene sequence: CDR1 LNHDA, CDR2 SQIVND (reference sequence). CDR3 length: 14 residues. V trimming: 4 bases; J trimming: 9 bases; junction bases outside the gene matches: 7. The part of the CDR3 DNA that was read is TGTGCCAGTAGTACCACTTCAGGGGGCAGGGAG. Its protein product is CASSTTSGGRE. The entire CDR3 reads CASSTTSGGRELFF. Full variable domain (missing parts from reference TRBV19 and TRBJ2-2): DGGITQSPKYLFRKEGQNVTLSCEQNLNHDAMYWYRQDPGQGLRLIYYSQIVNDFQKGDIAEGYSVSREKKESFPLTVTSAQKNPTAFYLCASSTTSGGRELFFGEGSRLTVL.

Notes on this clone: With the read ending 3 residues before the CDR3 end, the germline J gene is used to fill in that end. The chain recombines TRBV6-1 with TRBJ1-4, with D maybe TRBD1 (6 bases). Germline V gene lookup returns CDR1 MNHNS and CDR2 SASEGT. V lost 3 bases and J 7 bases, leaving 15 bases between the germline ends. The CDR3 runs to 15 residues. CDR3 in amino acids: CASSDTGLGGEKLFF. The CDR3 DNA, read in part, is TGTGCCAGCAGTGACACAGGGTTAGGTGGTGAAAAA.

Notes on this clone: From the germline J gene comes the end of the CDR3, since the read stops 3 residues before it. The rearrangement uses TRBV7-9 and TRBJ2-7, with 11 nucleotides matching TRBD2. The J segment lost 2 bases and the V segment lost 4 bases, leaving 4 bases of the junction unmatched. This CDR3 is 15 amino acids long. Germline V gene lookup returns CDR1 SEHNR and CDR2 FQNEAQ (reference sequence). The CDR3 here is CASSWGSGRAYEQYF. The CDR3 bases that were read are TGTGCCAGCAGCTGGGGTAGCGGGAGGGCCTACGAG.

As concerns this clone: The CDR3 end is not reached by the read, which stops 3 residues before it; the germline J gene fills it in. This chain uses TRBV20-1 with TRBJ1-6, with D maybe TRBD1 (5 bases). The CDR3 is 15 residues long. CDR1 DFQATT and CDR2 SNEGSKA come from the germline V gene (reference sequence). The germline V and J ends were trimmed by 4 bases and 7 bases, with 17 bases remaining between them. CDR3 bases read: TGCAGTGCTACCCAAGACAGTAACCAGAATTCACCC. Translating it yields CSATQDSNQNSP. The CDR3 in full is CSATQDSNQNSPLHF.

Comments on this clone: The read ends 3 residues before the CDR3 terminus; that terminus is restored from the germline J gene. The V and J genes are TRBV20-1 and TRBJ2-6, with D perhaps matching TRBD2 (5 bases). V was trimmed by 6 bases and J by 2 bases, leaving 8 bases between them. Germline V gives CDR1 DFQATT, CDR2 SNEGSKA (reference sequence). There are 13 residues in the CDR3. The CDR3 spells CSARAPGANVLTF. The part of the CDR3 DNA that was read is TGCAGTGCGAGGGCTCCTGGGGCCAACGTC.

Turning to this clone: The DNA ends 3 residues before the CDR3 does, and the rest of the CDR3 is filled in from the germline J gene. This chain links TRBV7-9 with TRBJ2-1, with 8 positions matching TRBD2. The germline V gene encodes CDR1 SEHNR and CDR2 FQNEAQ (reference sequence). CDR3 size: 14 residues. The junction had 7 bases not matched to a gene; V was cut back by 5 bases and J by 7 bases. The CDR3 DNA, read in part, is TGTGCCAGCAGCCCTATAGCGGGAAAAAATGAG. Protein: CASSPIAGKNE. The full CDR3 protein is CASSPIAGKNEQFF.